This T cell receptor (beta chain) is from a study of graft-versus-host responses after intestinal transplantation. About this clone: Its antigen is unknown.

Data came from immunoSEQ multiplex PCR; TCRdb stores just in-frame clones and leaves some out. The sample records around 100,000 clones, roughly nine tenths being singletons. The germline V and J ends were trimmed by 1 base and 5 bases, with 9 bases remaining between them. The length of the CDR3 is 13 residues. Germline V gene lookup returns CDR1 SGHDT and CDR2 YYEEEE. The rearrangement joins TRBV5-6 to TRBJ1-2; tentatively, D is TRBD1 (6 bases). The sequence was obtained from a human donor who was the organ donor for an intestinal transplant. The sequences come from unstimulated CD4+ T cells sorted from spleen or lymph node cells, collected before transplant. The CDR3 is CASSLPGQYGYTF. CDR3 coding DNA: TGTGCCAGCAGCTTGCCGGGACAATATGGCTACACCTTC. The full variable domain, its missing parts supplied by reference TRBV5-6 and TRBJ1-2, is DAGVTQSPTHLIKTRGQQVTLRCSPKSGHDTVSWYQQALGQGPQFIFQYYEEEERQRGNFPDRFSGHQFPNYSSELNVNALLLGDSALYLCASSLPGQYGYTFGSGTRLTVV.